This paragraph reports one T cell receptor beta chain. As it was prepared, the TCRbeta library received unique molecular identifiers. TCRdb redid the calling of the PCR reads with MiXCR, one entry per CDR3 protein. The data hold about 460,000 distinct CDR3 sequences, with 11% observed a single time. This entry belongs to a study of T-cell reconstitution after alpha-beta-depleted transplantation in children. This CDR3 has 14 residues. Germline V CDR1 and CDR2: SGHRS, YFSETQ. V was trimmed by 0 bases and J by 4 bases, leaving 10 bases between them. The rearrangement joins TRBV5-1 to TRBJ1-2; D unresolved. This clonotype originated in a female patient aged 2-10 years who had a stem cell transplant for aplastic anemia, so the T cells may come from the graft donor. The sequencing used PBMCs, mostly from graft donor cells, collected 180 days after TCRalphabeta/CD19-depleted stem cell transplant. The CDR3 is CASSLGGQTYGYTF. The CDR3 DNA reads as TGCGCCAGCAGCTTGGGAGGCCAGACCTATGGCTACACCTTC.